One T cell receptor beta chain is described in this entry. Its matching antigen is unknown. Germline V lookup: CDR1 SGHTA, CDR2 FQGNSA. Deletions cut 8 bases from V and 0 bases from J, with 7 bases between. CDR3 length: 12 amino acids. Patients chosen for sequencing had shown CD8+CD57+ cell expansion by flow cytometry. This entry is derived from a study of CD8+CD57+ T cells in acquired aplastic anemia. Study conclusions and caveats: Around 27 CD8+ CDR3 sequences occurred in both the patients and the controls.

Genomic DNA, serving as template, underwent TCR beta VDJ and CDR3 profiling. MiXCR, run by TCRdb on the reads, gives a single entry per CDR3 protein. Of approximately 190,000 distinct CDR3 sequences listed, 40% to 55% were seen once; the top ten hold over 7.5%. Sequencing was done on a sample of sorted CD4+, CD8+, or CD8+CD57+ T cells (not recorded which) from PBMCs. The chain carries TRBV7-2 and TRBJ2-5; D uncertain. This clonotype originated in a human donor with aplastic anemia. The CDR3 DNA follows: TGTGCCAGCGGCAGCTACCAAGAGACCCAGTACTTC. This codes for CASGSYQETQYF.